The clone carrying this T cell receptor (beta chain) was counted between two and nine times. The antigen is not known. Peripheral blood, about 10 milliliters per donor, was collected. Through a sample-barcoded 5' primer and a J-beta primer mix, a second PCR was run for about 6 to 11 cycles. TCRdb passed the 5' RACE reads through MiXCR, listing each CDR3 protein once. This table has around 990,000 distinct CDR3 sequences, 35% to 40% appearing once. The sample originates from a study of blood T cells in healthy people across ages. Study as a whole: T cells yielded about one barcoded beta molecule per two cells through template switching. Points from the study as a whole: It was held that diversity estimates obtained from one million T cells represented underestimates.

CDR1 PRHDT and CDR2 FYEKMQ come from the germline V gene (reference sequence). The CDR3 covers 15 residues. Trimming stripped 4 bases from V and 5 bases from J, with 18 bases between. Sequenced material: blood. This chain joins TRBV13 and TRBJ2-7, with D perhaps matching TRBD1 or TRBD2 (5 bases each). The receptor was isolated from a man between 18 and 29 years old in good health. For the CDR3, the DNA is TGTGCCAGCAGCTCTCTGGGACGGAAGAACAACGAGCAGTACTTC. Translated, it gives CASSSLGRKNNEQYF.